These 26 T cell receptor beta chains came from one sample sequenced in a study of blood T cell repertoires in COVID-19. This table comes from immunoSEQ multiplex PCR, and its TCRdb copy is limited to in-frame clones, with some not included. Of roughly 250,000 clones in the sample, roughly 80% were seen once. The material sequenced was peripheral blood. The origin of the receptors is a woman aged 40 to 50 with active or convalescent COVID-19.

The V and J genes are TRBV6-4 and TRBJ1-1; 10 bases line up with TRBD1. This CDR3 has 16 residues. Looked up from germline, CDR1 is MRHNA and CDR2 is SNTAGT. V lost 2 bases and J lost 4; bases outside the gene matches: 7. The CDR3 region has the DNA TGTGCCAGCAGTGACCAACCCGGACAGGGGGGCACTGAAGCTTTCTTT. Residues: CASSDQPGQGGTEAFF.

The CDR3 loop is CASSPTGTLDEKLFF. The CDR3 DNA reads TGTGCCAGCAGCCCTACCGGGACTTTGGATGAAAAACTGTTTTTT. The chain employs TRBV28 and TRBJ1-4, with a weak D call TRBD1 (5 bases). Germline lookup yields CDR1 MDHEN and CDR2 SYDVKM. Trimming cost V 6 bases and J 6 bases, with 17 bases left between them. The length of the CDR3 is 15 residues. The entire variable domain, with the rest obtained from reference TRBV28 and TRBJ1-4, is as follows: DVKVTQSSRYLVKRTGEKVFLECVQDMDHENMFWYRQDPGLGLRLIYFSYDVKMKEKGDIPEGYSVSREKKERFSLILESASTNQTSMYLCASSPTGTLDEKLFFGSGTQLSVL.

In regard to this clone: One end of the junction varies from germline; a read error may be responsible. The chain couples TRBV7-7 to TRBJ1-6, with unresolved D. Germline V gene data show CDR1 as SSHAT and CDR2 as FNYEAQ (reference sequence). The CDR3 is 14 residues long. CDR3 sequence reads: CASSRAVYNSPLHF. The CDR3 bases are TGTGCTAGCAGCCGAGCCGTGTATAATTCACCCCTCCACTTT.

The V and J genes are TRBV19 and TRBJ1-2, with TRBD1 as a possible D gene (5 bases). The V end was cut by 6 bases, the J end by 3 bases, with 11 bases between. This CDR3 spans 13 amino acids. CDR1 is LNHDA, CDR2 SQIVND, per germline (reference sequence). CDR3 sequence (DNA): TGTGCCAGTAGGAGGGACTTCCACTATGGCTACACCTTC. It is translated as CASRRDFHYGYTF.

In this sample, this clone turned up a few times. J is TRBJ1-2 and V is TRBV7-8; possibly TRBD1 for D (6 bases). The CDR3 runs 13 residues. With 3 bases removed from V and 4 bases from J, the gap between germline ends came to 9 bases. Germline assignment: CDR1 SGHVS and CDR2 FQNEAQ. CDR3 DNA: TGTGCCAGCAGCTTCCAGGGGTCCTATGGCTACACCTTC. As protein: CASSFQGSYGYTF. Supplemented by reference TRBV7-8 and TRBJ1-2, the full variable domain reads GAGVSQSPRYKVAKRGQDVALRCDPISGHVSLFWYQQALGQGPEFLTYFQNEAQLDKSGLPSDRFFAERPEGSVSTLKIQRTQQEDSAVYLCASSFQGSYGYTFGSGTRLTVV.

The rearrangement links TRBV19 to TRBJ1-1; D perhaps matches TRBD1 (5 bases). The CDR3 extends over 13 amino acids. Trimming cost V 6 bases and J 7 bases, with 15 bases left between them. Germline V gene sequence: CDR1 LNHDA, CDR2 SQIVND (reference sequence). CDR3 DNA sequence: TGTGCCAGTAGGGGAGGGCAGGGAGGTGAAGCTTTCTTT. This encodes CASRGGQGGEAFF.

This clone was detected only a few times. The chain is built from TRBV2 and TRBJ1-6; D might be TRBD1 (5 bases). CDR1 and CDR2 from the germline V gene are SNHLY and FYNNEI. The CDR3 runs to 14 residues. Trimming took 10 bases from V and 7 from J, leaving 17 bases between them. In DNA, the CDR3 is TGTGCCACTCTACTTAGGGGAAACAATTCACCCCTCCACTTT. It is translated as CATLLRGNNSPLHF. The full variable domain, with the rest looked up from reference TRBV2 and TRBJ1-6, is EPEVTQTPSHQVTQMGQEVILRCVPISNHLYFYWYRQILGQKVEFLVSFYNNEISEKSEIFDDQFSVERPDGSNFTLKIRSTKLEDSAMYFCATLLRGNNSPLHFGNGTRLTVT.

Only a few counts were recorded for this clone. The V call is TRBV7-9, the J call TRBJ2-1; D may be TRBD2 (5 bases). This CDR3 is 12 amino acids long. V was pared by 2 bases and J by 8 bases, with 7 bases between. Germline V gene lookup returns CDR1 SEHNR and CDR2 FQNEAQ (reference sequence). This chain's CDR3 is CASSLIGDEQFF. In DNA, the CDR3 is TGTGCCAGCAGCTTAATCGGGGATGAGCAGTTCTTC.

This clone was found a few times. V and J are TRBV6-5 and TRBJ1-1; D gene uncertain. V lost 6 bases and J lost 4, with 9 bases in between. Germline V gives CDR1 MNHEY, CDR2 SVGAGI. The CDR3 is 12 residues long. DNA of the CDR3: TGTGCCAGCAGCGCCCGGGGCACTGAAGCTTTCTTT. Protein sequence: CASSARGTEAFF.

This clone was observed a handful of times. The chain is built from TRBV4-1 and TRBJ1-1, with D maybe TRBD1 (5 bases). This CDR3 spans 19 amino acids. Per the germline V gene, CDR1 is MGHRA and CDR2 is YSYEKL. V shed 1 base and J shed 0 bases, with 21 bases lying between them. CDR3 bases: TGCGCCAGCAGCCAAGTACTTAGGGGCCCTGGACGGATGAACACTGAAGCTTTCTTT. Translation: CASSQVLRGPGRMNTEAFF.

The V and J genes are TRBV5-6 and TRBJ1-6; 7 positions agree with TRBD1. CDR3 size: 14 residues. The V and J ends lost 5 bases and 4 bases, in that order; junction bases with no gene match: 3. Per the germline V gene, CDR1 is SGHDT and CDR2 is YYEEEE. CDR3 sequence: CASSQQGYNSPLHF. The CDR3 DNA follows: TGTGCCAGCAGTCAACAGGGGTATAATTCACCCCTCCACTTT.

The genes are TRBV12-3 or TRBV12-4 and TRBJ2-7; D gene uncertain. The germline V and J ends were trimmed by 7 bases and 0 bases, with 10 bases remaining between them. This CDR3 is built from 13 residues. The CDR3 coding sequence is TGTGCCAGCATTGCCCAAGCCTCCTACGAGCAGTACTTC. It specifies CASIAQASYEQYF.

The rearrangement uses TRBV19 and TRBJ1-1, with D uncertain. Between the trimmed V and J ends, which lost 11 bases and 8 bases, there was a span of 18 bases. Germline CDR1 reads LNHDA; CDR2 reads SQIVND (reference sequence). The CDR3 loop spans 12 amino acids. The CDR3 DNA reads TGTGCCTCCCGGAGGCACCCTCAAGAAGCTTTCTTT. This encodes CASRRHPQEAFF.

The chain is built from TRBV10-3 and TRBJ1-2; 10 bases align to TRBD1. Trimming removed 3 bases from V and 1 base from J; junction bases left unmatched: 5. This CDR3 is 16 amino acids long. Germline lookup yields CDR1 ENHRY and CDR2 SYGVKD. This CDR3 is CAISDQGDRGNYGYTF. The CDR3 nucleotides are TGTGCCATCAGTGATCAGGGGGACAGGGGTAACTATGGCTACACCTTC.

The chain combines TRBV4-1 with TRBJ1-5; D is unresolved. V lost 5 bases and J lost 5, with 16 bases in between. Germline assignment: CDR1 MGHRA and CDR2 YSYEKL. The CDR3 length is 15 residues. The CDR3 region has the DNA TGCGCCAGCAGCTATGGACGGGGAGGAGATCAGCCCCAGCATTTT. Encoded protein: CASSYGRGGDQPQHF.

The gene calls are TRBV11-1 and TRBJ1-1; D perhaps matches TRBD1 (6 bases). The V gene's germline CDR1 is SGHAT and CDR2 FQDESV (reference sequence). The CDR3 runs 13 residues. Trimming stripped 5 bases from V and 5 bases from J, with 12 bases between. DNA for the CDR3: TGTGCCAGCAGCATTACAGGGTATACTGAAGCTTTCTTT. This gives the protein CASSITGYTEAFF.

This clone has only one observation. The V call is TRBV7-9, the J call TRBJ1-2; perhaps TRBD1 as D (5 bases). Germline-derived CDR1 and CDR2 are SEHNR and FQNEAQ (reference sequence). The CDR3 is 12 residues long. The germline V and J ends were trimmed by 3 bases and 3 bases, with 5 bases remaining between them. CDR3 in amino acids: CASSLTDYGYTF. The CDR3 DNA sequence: TGTGCCAGCAGCTTGACAGACTATGGCTACACCTTC.

The CDR3 nucleotides read TGCGCCAGCAGCTTGGCGTCTATGAACACTGAAGCTTTCTTT. Protein product: CASSLASMNTEAFF. The chain employs TRBV5-1 and TRBJ1-1, with D uncertain. CDR1 and CDR2 (germline): SGHRS, YFSETQ. V was clipped by 0 bases and J by 0 bases, with 6 bases between them. This CDR3 contains 14 residues.

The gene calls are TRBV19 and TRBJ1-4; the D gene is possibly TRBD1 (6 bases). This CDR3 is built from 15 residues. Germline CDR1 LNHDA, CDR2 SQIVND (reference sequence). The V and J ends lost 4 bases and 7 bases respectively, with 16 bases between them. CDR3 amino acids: CASSNGGRMGEKLFF. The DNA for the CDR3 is TGTGCCAGTAGTAACGGGGGGCGAATGGGTGAAAAACTGTTTTTT.

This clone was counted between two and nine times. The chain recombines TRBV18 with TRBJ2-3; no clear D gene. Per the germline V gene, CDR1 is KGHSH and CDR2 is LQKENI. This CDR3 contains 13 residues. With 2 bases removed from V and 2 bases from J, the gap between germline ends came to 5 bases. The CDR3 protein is CASSPGVTDTQYF. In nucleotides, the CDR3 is TGTGCCAGCTCACCAGGAGTCACAGATACGCAGTATTTT.

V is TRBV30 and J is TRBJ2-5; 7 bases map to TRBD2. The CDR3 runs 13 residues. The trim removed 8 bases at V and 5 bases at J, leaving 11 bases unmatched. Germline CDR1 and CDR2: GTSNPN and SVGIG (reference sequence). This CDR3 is CAGRERGLETQYF. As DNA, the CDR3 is TGTGCCGGTAGAGAGCGGGGCCTCGAGACCCAGTACTTC. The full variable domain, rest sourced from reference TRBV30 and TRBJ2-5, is SQTIHQWPATLVQPVGSPLSLECTVEGTSNPNLYWYRQAAGRGLQLLFYSVGIGQISSEVPQNLSASRPQDRQFILSSKKLLLSDSGFYLCAGRERGLETQYFGPGTRLLVL.

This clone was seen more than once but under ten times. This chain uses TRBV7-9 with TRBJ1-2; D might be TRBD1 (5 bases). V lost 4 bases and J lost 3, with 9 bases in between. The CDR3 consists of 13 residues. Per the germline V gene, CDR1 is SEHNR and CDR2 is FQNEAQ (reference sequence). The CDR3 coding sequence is TGTGCCAGCAGCTCCGACAGCTACTATGGCTACACCTTC. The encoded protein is CASSSDSYYGYTF.

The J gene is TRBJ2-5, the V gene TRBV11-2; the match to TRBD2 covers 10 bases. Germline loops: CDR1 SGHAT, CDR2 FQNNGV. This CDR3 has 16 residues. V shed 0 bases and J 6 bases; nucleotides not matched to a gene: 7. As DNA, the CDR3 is TGTGCCAGCAGCTTAGATATGGCTAGCGGGGGTAAGACCCAGTACTTC. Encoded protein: CASSLDMASGGKTQYF.

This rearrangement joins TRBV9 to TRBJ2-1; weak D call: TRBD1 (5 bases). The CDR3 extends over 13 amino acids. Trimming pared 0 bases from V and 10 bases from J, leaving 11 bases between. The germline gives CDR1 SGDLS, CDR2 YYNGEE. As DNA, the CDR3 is TGTGCCAGCAGCGTAGGGGTCGCAGGGGAGCAGTTCTTC. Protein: CASSVGVAGEQFF.

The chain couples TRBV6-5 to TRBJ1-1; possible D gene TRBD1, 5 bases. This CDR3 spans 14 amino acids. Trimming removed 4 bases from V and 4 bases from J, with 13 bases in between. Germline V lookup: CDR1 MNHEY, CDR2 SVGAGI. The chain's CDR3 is CASSSPGEFTEAFF. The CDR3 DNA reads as TGTGCCAGCAGTTCCCCGGGGGAATTCACTGAAGCTTTCTTT.

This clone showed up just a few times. CDR3 amino acids: CASSLSGGGGYTF. Here the CDR3 DNA reads TGTGCCAGCAGTTTATCTGGGGGAGGCGGCTACACCTTC. The chain employs TRBV28 and TRBJ1-2; D might be TRBD1 (5 bases). Trimming cost V 1 base and J 8 bases, with 11 bases left between them. Per germline, CDR1 MDHEN and CDR2 SYDVKM. The CDR3 has 13 residues.